Below are 4 T cell receptor beta chains sequenced from a single sample in a study of graft-versus-host responses after intestinal transplantation. No antigen is known for these receptors. Sequencing used immunoSEQ multiplex PCR; TCRdb keeps in-frame clones, though not all of them. Among about 93,000 clones listed, 90% to 95% were seen once. This specimen consisted of unstimulated CD8+ T cells sorted from spleen or lymph node cells, obtained before intestinal transplant. All receptors derive from a human donor who received an intestinal transplant.

The chain has TRBV10-3 and TRBJ2-1, with 10 nucleotides matching TRBD2. Germline V lookup: CDR1 ENHRY, CDR2 SYGVKD. The junction had 6 bases not matched to a gene; V was cut back by 0 bases and J by 4 bases. This CDR3 has 17 residues. The CDR3 sequence is CAISESDGTSVYNEQFF. The DNA of the CDR3 is TGTGCCATCAGTGAGTCCGACGGGACTAGCGTATACAATGAGCAGTTCTTC.

V usage is TRBV7-8 and J usage is TRBJ2-5, with 8 nucleotides matching TRBD1. Unmatched junction bases numbered 6, after V lost 4 bases and J lost 5 bases. The CDR3 is 14 amino acids. Germline V CDR1 and CDR2: SGHVS, FQNEAQ. In nucleotides, the CDR3 is TGTGCCAGCAGCTGGGCAGGGGGCGCGGAGACCCAGTACTTC. Amino acids: CASSWAGGAETQYF.

In this sample, this clone turned up once. This sequence joins TRBV4-3 and TRBJ1-2, with TRBD1 as a possible D gene (6 bases). The CDR3 is 14 residues long. Per the germline V gene, CDR1 is LGHNA and CDR2 is YSLEER. V shed 2 bases and J shed 4 bases, with 11 bases lying between them. The DNA for the CDR3 is TGCGCCAGCAGCCAACTACAGGGTCCCTATGGCTACACCTTC. Amino acids: CASSQLQGPYGYTF.

The J gene is TRBJ1-1, the V gene TRBV28; weak D call: TRBD1 (6 bases). The CDR3 totals 14 residues. V was clipped by 2 bases and J by 4 bases, with 11 bases between them. Per germline, CDR1 MDHEN and CDR2 SYDVKM. The CDR3 here is CASSLGGGGTEAFF. CDR3 bases: TGTGCCAGCAGTTTAGGGGGAGGGGGCACTGAAGCTTTCTTT. Full variable domain (rest looked up from reference TRBV28 and TRBJ1-1): DVKVTQSSRYLVKRTGEKVFLECVQDMDHENMFWYRQDPGLGLRLIYFSYDVKMKEKGDIPEGYSVSREKKERFSLILESASTNQTSMYLCASSLGGGGTEAFFGQGTRLTVV.